This T cell receptor beta chain was identified during a study of blood T cell repertoires in COVID-19. Study as a whole: COVID-19 samples, acute and convalescent, were from the United States, Italy and Spain. The analysed material was cDNA or gDNA that came from T cells, B-cell-depleted T cells, or PBMCs.

This CDR3 has 14 residues. CDR1 is SGHAT, CDR2 FQDESV, per germline (reference sequence). Trimming removed 2 bases from V and 3 bases from J, with 10 bases in between. Profiled with immunoSEQ multiplex PCR; TCRdb holds only in-frame clones, not every one. There are about 220,000 clones in the sample; 84% occur only once, and approximately 5.1% lies in the top ten. The receptor's source is an older woman who had recovered from COVID-19. The chain employs TRBV11-1 and TRBJ1-2; weak D call: TRBD1 (5 bases). Sequenced material: peripheral blood. In DNA, the CDR3 is TGTGCCAGCAGCTTATCACAGGCCGACTATGGCTACACCTTC. It specifies CASSLSQADYGYTF. Full variable domain (remainder filled in from reference TRBV11-1 and TRBJ1-2): EAEVAQSPRYKITEKSQAVAFWCDPISGHATLYWYRQILGQGPELLVQFQDESVVDDSQLPKDRFSAERLKGVDSTLKIQPAELGDSAMYLCASSLSQADYGYTFGSGTRLTVV.